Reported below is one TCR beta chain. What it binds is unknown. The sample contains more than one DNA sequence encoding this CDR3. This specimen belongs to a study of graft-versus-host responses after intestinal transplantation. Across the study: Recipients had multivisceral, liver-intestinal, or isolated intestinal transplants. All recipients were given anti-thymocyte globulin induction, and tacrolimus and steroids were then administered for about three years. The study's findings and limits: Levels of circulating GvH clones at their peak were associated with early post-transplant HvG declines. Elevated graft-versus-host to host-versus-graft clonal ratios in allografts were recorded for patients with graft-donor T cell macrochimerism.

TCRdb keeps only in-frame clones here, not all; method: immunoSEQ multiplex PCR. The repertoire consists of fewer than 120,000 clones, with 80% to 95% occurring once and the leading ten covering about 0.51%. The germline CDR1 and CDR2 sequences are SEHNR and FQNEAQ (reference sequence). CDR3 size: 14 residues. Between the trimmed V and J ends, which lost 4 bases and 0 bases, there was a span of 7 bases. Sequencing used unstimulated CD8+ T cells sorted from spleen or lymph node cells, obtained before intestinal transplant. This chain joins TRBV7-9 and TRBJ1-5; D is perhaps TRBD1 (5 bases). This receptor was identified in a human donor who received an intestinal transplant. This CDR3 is CASSSTDSNQPQHF. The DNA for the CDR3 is TGTGCCAGCAGCTCGACAGATAGCAATCAGCCCCAGCATTTT.